This is a list of T cell receptor beta chains from one sample in a study of identical twins. One entry per CDR3 protein, called by TCRdb with MiXCR from the 5' RACE reads. The repertoire has just over 450,000 distinct CDR3 sequences, around 14% of them found once; the top ten carry around 0.57%. These data also featured in a second study, about yellow fever vaccine responses in identical twins.

Source material: CD4+ T cells sorted from blood. These receptors originate from a woman aged 18-30 years in good health. CDR3s include the opening cysteine and the closing phenylalanine or tryptophan. The D gene is left open where the match is weak. The size entry is marked missing in some rows and otherwise reads once, few, many or a size class.

- | TRBJ1-1 | 13 | - | TRBV11-3 | TGTGCCAGCAGCTCACGTAGAGGGGCTGAAGCTTTCTTT | CASSSRRGAEAFF
few | TRBJ2-7 | 14 | - | TRBV7-2 | TGTGCCAGCAGCCGCACGGGACTCGTCTACGAGCAGTACTTC | CASSRTGLVYEQYF
few | TRBJ2-7 | 14 | - | TRBV6-2/TRBV6-3 | TGTGCCAGCAGCCCAATCGGGACGGCCTACGAGCAGTACTTC | CASSPIGTAYEQYF
few | TRBJ2-3 | 15 | - | TRBV20-1 | TGCAGTGCTAGAGTGGGGTCCGCGACCTCCGATACGCAGTATTTT | CSARVGSATSDTQYF
- | TRBJ2-5 | 17 | TRBD2 | TRBV15 | TGTGCCACCAGCAGAATAGGCCTAGCGGGGCCACAGGAGACCCAGTACTTC | CATSRIGLAGPQETQYF
- | TRBJ2-5 | 17 | TRBD1 | TRBV9 | TGTGCCAGCAGCGTAGGAAATCTAGGGGGACAGAAGGAGACCCAGTACTTC | CASSVGNLGGQKETQYF
few | TRBJ2-3 | 17 | TRBD2 | TRBV7-2 | TGTGCCAGCAGCTTAGCCGTAGGCGGGGGGATCACAGATACGCAGTATTTT | CASSLAVGGGITDTQYF
- | TRBJ2-7 | 14 | - | TRBV6-5 | TGTGCCAGCAGTTACTTGGGACTCCCCTACGAGCAGTACTTC | CASSYLGLPYEQYF
- | TRBJ2-1 | 16 | TRBD1 | TRBV7-8 | TGTGCCAGCACCTTAGTGAGGGGACAGGGGGCGGGTGAGCAGTTCTTC | CASTLVRGQGAGEQFF
- | TRBJ2-7 | 13 | - | TRBV6-5 | TGTGCCAGCAGTTACTCGCCATGGGGCGAGCAGTACTTC | CASSYSPWGEQYF
- | TRBJ2-1 | 14 | - | TRBV4-3 | TGCGCCAGCAGCCAAGCCCCAGACAGAAATGAGCAGTTCTTC | CASSQAPDRNEQFF
- | TRBJ2-3 | 13 | - | TRBV20-1 | TGCAGTGCCCGGGTGAGGGGCACAGATACGCAGTATTTT | CSARVRGTDTQYF
- | TRBJ2-3 | 15 | TRBD1 | TRBV7-8 | TGTGCCTGCAGCTTAGCCGAAAAACAGGGGAATACGCAGTATTTT | CACSLAEKQGNTQYF
few | TRBJ1-1 | 17 | TRBD1 | TRBV7-2 | TGTGCCAGCAGCTTAATTACGCAGGGGGCGGTTAACACTGAAGCTTTCTTT | CASSLITQGAVNTEAFF
- | TRBJ1-1 | 13 | - | TRBV5-1 | TGCGCCAGCAGGTTTCGGTGGGACACTGAAGCTTTCTTT | CASRFRWDTEAFF
- | TRBJ2-1 | 12 | - | TRBV20-1 | TGCAGTGCCCAGAGCTCCTACAATGAGCAGTTCTTC | CSAQSSYNEQFF
- | TRBJ2-3 | 14 | - | TRBV12-3/TRBV12-4 | TGTGCCAGCAGCCAAAGGGGTCCCAGCGATACGCAGTATTTT | CASSQRGPSDTQYF
- | TRBJ2-7 | 14 | - | TRBV6-1 | TGTGCCAGCAGTACCGGGACAATGGGGTACGAGCAGTACTTC | CASSTGTMGYEQYF
- | TRBJ1-6 | 12 | - | TRBV2 | TGTGCCAGTAGGATGGGAAATTCACCCCTCCACTTT | CASRMGNSPLHF
- | TRBJ2-3 | 16 | TRBD2 | TRBV27 | TGTGCCAGCAGGCACCGGTGGGGGGGAGAAGCAGATACGCAGTATTTT | CASRHRWGGEADTQYF
- | TRBJ2-5 | 14 | TRBD2 | TRBV3-1 | TGTGCCAGCAGCCAATGGTCTAGCGGGGGGCAGGACTACTTC | CASSQWSSGGQDYF
- | TRBJ2-1 | 14 | TRBD2 | TRBV6-5 | TGTGCCAGCAGTTCTACTAGCGGGAGAGCTGAGCAGTTCTTC | CASSSTSGRAEQFF
many | TRBJ2-1 | 15 | TRBD2 | TRBV20-1 | TGCAGTCGCTGGACTAGCGGGGGAGGGAGTAATGAGCAGTTCTTC | CSRWTSGGGSNEQFF
few | TRBJ2-1 | 16 | - | TRBV5-1 | TGCGCCAGCAGCTTGAGTCCGGGAGCTTCCTACAATGAGCAGTTCTTC | CASSLSPGASYNEQFF
many | TRBJ2-3 | 15 | TRBD2 | TRBV5-1 | TGCGCCAGCAGCTTGTCAAGCGGGAGTACAGATACGCAGTATTTT | CASSLSSGSTDTQYF
many | TRBJ2-2 | 13 | TRBD1 | TRBV2 | TGTGCCAGCAGTGAAGCGTCGAGGGGGCGCCTGTTTTTT | CASSEASRGRLFF
few | TRBJ2-3 | 14 | - | TRBV6-5 | TGTGCCAGCAGTTACGAAGGGCGGGTAGATACGCAGTATTTT | CASSYEGRVDTQYF
few | TRBJ1-1 | 12 | - | TRBV12-3/TRBV12-4 | TGTGCCAGCAGTAGGAGTGGGGGGGAAGCTTTCTTT | CASSRSGGEAFF
few | TRBJ1-3 | 14 | - | TRBV25-1 | TGTGCCAGCAGTCAAACAGGGACTGGAAACACCATATATTTT | CASSQTGTGNTIYF
- | TRBJ2-3 | 13 | - | TRBV7-3 | TGTGCCAGCAGCGCGGACCAGATAGATACGCAGTATTTT | CASSADQIDTQYF
- | TRBJ2-3 | 17 | - | TRBV24-1 | TGTGCCACCAGTGCGGCTATAAAAACCCTATACACAGATACGCAGTATTTT | CATSAAIKTLYTDTQYF
- | TRBJ2-3 | 14 | TRBD2 | TRBV18 | TGTGCCAGCTCACACGGGACTAACACAGATACGCAGTATTTT | CASSHGTNTDTQYF
- | TRBJ2-2 | 17 | - | TRBV4-2 | TGTGCCAGCAGCCAAGTTATTCGGGGGTCAAACACCGGGGAGCTGTTTTTT | CASSQVIRGSNTGELFF
few | TRBJ2-1 | 17 | - | TRBV6-1 | TGTGCCAGCACCGTAGGTGGTCCGGGTAGCTCCTACAATGAGCAGTTCTTC | CASTVGGPGSSYNEQFF
few | TRBJ2-3 | 13 | TRBD2 | TRBV7-9 | TGTGCCAGCTATAGCGGGAACACAGATACGCAGTATTTT | CASYSGNTDTQYF
few | TRBJ2-1 | 16 | TRBD2 | TRBV5-1 | TGCGCCAGCAGCTTGAGGCTAGCGGGGGCCTACAATGAGCAGTTCTTC | CASSLRLAGAYNEQFF
few | TRBJ2-7 | 12 | - | TRBV10-3 | TGTGCCATCAGCCAAGGGGCCTACGAGCAGTACTTC | CAISQGAYEQYF
few | TRBJ2-6 | 17 | - | TRBV12-3/TRBV12-4 | TGTGCCAGCAGTTTGAGGGGGGCGAGCTCTGGGGCCAACGTCCTGACTTTC | CASSLRGASSGANVLTF
- | TRBJ2-1 | 15 | TRBD2 | TRBV7-1 | TGTGCCAGCAGCTCCTCTAGCGGGAGCCGGAATGAGCAGTTCTTC | CASSSSSGSRNEQFF
- | TRBJ1-1 | 15 | - | TRBV6-1 | TGTGCCAGCAGTGAAGGAAGAGGGGCTGGTACTGAAGCTTTCTTT | CASSEGRGAGTEAFF
few | TRBJ2-3 | 14 | - | TRBV4-2 | TGTGCCAGCAGCCAAGATTGGAGCACAGATACGCAGTATTTT | CASSQDWSTDTQYF
few | TRBJ2-7 | 14 | - | TRBV4-1 | TGCGCCAGCGGCCAACTTGGACCGCCCTACGAGCAGTACTTC | CASGQLGPPYEQYF
- | TRBJ2-1 | 13 | - | TRBV6-2/TRBV6-3 | TGTGCCAGCAGTTACTGGGGGGATAATGAGCAGTTCTTC | CASSYWGDNEQFF
- | TRBJ2-7 | 18 | - | TRBV21-1 | TGTGCCAGCAGCAAAGAAACGGTACCAGGGGATCTGTCCTACGAGCAGTACTTC | CASSKETVPGDLSYEQYF
- | TRBJ2-7 | 15 | - | TRBV6-5 | TGTGCCAGCAGTTTATCCCGGCAGGGATGGCGCGAGCAGTACTTC | CASSLSRQGWREQYF
- | TRBJ2-5 | 15 | TRBD1 | TRBV6-1 | TGTGCCAGCAATGATCGGGACAGGGGAGAAGAGACCCAGTACTTC | CASNDRDRGEETQYF
many | TRBJ2-2 | 15 | - | TRBV5-1 | TGCGCCAGCAGCTTGGGTAGGACAGTCACCGGGGAGCTGTTTTTT | CASSLGRTVTGELFF
- | TRBJ2-7 | 15 | TRBD1 | TRBV27 | TGTGCCAGCAGTCTACCCGGGACAGGTTTCTGGGAGCAGTACTTC | CASSLPGTGFWEQYF
few | TRBJ2-3 | 15 | - | TRBV20-1 | TGCAGTGCAGAAAACCAGGGGAAGGGAGGAGATACGCAGTATTTT | CSAENQGKGGDTQYF
- | TRBJ2-1 | 13 | - | TRBV28 | TGTGCCAGCAGTCCCCCCCGGGCCTATGAGCAGTTCTTC | CASSPPRAYEQFF
few | TRBJ2-3 | 15 | - | TRBV5-1 | TGCGCCAGCAGCTTGACCGGGATCGGCACAGATACGCAGTATTTT | CASSLTGIGTDTQYF
few | TRBJ1-2 | 15 | - | TRBV25-1 | TGTGCCAGCAGCGACCCCGGGGGGCAGAACTATGGCTACACCTTC | CASSDPGGQNYGYTF
few | TRBJ2-7 | 15 | - | TRBV5-1 | TGCGCCAGCGCACCCCGGACCCAAGGCTCCTACGAGCAGTACTTC | CASAPRTQGSYEQYF
few | TRBJ1-6 | 16 | TRBD1 | TRBV28 | TGTGCCAGCAGGACAACAGGGGGCGGGTATAATTCACCCCTCCACTTT | CASRTTGGGYNSPLHF
once | TRBJ2-1 | 16 | - | TRBV6-1 | TGTGCCAGCAGACCGCCCCCTTCGAGGGGTAGGGATGAGCAGTTCTTC | CASRPPPSRGRDEQFF
few | TRBJ2-2 | 16 | TRBD1 | TRBV3-1 | TGTGCCAGCAGCCTACGAGGACAGGGTAGCACCGGGGAGCTGTTTTTT | CASSLRGQGSTGELFF
few | TRBJ2-3 | 16 | TRBD1 | TRBV7-2 | TGTGCCAGCAGCCCGGGACAGGGGAGAGGCACAGATACGCAGTATTTT | CASSPGQGRGTDTQYF
once | TRBJ2-5 | 15 | TRBD2 | TRBV7-2 | TGTGCCAGCAGCTTAGATGGGGCGGGGGGAGAGACCCAGTACTTC | CASSLDGAGGETQYF
few | TRBJ1-5 | 15 | - | TRBV9 | TGTGCCAGCAGCGGGCGCCCAGATAGCAATCAGCCCCAGCATTTT | CASSGRPDSNQPQHF